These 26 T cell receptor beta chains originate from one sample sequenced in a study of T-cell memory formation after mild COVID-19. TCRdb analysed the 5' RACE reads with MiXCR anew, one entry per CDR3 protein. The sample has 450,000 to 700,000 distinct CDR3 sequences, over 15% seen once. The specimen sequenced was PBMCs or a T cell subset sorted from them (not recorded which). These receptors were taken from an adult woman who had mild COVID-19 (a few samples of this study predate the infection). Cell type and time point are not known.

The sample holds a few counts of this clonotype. CDR3 nucleotide sequence: TGTGCCAGCAGTATGTACAGGGATGGCGGGGAGCTGTTTTTT. This encodes CASSMYRDGGELFF. This rearrangement joins TRBV12-3 or TRBV12-4 to TRBJ2-2, with D possibly being TRBD1 (6 bases). V lost 5 bases and J 7 bases, leaving 14 bases between the germline ends. The CDR3 runs 14 residues.

The CDR3 protein is CASRVVGGEYEQYF. In DNA form, the CDR3 reads TGCGCCAGCAGGGTCGTCGGGGGCGAATACGAGCAGTACTTC. This sequence joins TRBV10-2 and TRBJ2-7; D tentatively fits TRBD1 or TRBD2 (6 bases each). The ends were cut back, 6 bases at V and 4 bases at J, with 16 bases in the middle. The CDR3 covers 14 residues. Germline V gives CDR1 WSHSY, CDR2 SAAADI.

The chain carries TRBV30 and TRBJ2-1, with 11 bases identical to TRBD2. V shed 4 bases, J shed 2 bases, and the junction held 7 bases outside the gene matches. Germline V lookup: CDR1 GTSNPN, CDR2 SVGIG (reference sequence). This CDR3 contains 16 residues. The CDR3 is CAWIRGTSGAYNEQFF. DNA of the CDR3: TGTGCCTGGATTCGGGGGACTAGCGGAGCCTACAATGAGCAGTTCTTC.

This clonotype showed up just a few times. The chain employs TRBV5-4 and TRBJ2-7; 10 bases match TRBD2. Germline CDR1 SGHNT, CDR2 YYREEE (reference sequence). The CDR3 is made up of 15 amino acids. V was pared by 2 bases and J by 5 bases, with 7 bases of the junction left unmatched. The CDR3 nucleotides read TGTGCCAGCAGCTTAAGCGGGAGGGCCTACCACGAGCAGTACTTC. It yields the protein CASSLSGRAYHEQYF.

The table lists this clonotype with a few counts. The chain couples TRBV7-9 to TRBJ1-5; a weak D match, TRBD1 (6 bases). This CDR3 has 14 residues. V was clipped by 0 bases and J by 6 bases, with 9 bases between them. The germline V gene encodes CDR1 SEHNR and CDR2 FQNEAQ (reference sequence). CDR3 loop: CASSLASGVQPQHF. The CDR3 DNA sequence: TGTGCCAGCAGCTTAGCATCAGGGGTTCAGCCCCAGCATTTT. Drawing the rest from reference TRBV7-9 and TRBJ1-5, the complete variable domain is DTGVSQNPRHKITKRGQNVTFRCDPISEHNRLYWYRQTLGQGPEFLTYFQNEAQLEKSRLLSDRFSAERPKGSFSTLEIQRTEQGDSAMYLCASSLASGVQPQHFGDGTRLSIL.

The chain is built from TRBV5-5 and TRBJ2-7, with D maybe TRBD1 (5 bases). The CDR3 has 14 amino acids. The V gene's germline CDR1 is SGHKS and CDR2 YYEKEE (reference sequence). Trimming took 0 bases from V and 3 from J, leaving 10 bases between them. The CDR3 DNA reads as TGTGCCAGCAGCTTGGCAGGGCACAGCTACGAGCAGTACTTC. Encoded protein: CASSLAGHSYEQYF.

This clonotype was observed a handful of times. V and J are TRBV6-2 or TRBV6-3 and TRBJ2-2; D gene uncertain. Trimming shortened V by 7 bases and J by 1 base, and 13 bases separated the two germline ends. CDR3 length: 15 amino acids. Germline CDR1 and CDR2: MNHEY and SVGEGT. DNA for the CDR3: TGTGCCAGCACCACGGGTCTACGGAACACCGGGGAGCTGTTTTTT. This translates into CASTTGLRNTGELFF.

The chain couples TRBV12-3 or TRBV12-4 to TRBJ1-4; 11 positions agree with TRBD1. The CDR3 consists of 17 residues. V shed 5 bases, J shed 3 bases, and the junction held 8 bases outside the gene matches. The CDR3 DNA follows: TGTGCCAGCAGTCGGAGGGGACAGGGGGTTCCTAATGAAAAACTGTTTTTT. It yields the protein CASSRRGQGVPNEKLFF.

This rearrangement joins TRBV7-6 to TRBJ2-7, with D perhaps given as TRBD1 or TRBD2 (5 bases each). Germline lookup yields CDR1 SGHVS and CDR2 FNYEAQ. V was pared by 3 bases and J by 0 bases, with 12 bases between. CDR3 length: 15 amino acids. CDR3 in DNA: TGTGCCAGCAGCTTGGGACGAGAGAGCTCCTACGAGCAGTACTTC. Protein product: CASSLGRESSYEQYF.

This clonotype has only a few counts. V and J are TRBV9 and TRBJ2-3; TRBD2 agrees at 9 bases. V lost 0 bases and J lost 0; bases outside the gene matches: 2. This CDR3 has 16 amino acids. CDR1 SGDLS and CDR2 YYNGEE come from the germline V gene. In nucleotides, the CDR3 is TGTGCCAGCAGCGTAGCGGCGGGGGGGAGCACAGATACGCAGTATTTT. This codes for CASSVAAGGSTDTQYF.

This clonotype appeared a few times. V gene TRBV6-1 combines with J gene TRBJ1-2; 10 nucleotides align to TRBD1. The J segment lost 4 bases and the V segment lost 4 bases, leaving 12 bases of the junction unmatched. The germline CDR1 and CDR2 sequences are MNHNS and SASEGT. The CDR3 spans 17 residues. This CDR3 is CASSGFRDRGIGYGYTF. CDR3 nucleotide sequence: TGTGCCAGCAGTGGTTTCCGGGACAGGGGTATTGGCTATGGCTACACCTTC.

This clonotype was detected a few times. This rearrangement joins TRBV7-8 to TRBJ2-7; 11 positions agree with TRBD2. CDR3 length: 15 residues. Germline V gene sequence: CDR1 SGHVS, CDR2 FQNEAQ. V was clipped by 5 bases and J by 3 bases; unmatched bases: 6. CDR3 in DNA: TGTGCCAGCAGCCCTCTAGCGGGAGGAGGCTACGAGCAGTACTTC. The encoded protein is CASSPLAGGGYEQYF.

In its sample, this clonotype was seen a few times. DNA of the CDR3: TGTGCCAGCAGCTTTTATCCGGACAATGAGCAGTTCTTC. This gives the protein CASSFYPDNEQFF. The V and J genes are TRBV7-9 and TRBJ2-1; D gene uncertain. In germline, CDR1 is SEHNR, CDR2 FQNEAQ (reference sequence). The CDR3 has 13 amino acids. V was trimmed by 3 bases and J by 5 bases, leaving 8 bases between them.

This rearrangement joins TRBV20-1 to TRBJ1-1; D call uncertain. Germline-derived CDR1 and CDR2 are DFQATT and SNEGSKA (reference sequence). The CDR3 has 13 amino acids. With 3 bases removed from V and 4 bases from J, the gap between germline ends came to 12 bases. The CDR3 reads CSASIGGITEAFF. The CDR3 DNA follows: TGCAGTGCTAGCATAGGAGGAATCACTGAAGCTTTCTTT.

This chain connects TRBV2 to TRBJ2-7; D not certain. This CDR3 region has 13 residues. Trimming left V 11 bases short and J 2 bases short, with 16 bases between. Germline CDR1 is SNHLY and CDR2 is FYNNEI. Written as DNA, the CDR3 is TGTGCCGGAGCTGGCGGCAGTGCCTACGAGCAGTACTTC. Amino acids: CAGAGGSAYEQYF.

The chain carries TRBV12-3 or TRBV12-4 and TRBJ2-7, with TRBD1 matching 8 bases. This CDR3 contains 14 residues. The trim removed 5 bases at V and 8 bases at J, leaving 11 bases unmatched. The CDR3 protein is CASSQTGVSLKQYF. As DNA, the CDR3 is TGTGCCAGCAGTCAGACAGGGGTTTCCTTGAAGCAGTACTTC.

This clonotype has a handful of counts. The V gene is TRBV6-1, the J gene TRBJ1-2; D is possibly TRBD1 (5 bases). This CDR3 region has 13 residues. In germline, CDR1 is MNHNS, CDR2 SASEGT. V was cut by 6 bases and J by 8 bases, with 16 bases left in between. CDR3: CASRGEFSGGYTF. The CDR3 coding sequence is TGTGCCAGCAGGGGGGAATTCTCCGGGGGCTACACCTTC.

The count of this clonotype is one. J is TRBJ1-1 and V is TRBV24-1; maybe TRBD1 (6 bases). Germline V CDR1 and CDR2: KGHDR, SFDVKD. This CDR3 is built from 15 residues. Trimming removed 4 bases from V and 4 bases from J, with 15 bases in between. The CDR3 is CATSDPTGGGTEAFF. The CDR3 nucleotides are TGTGCCACCAGTGACCCGACAGGTGGAGGCACTGAAGCTTTCTTT.

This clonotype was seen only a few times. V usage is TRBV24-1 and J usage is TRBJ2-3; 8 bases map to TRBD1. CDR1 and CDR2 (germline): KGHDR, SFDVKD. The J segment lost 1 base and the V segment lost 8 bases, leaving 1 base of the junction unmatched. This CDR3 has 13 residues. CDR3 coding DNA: TGTGCCACCATGGACAGGGGCACAGATACGCAGTATTTT. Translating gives CATMDRGTDTQYF.

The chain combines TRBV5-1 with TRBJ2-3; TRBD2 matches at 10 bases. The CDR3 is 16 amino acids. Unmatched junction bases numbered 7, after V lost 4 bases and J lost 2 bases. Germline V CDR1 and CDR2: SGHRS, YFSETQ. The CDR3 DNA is TGCGCCAGCAGCAAGGGGACTAGCGAACCCACAGATACGCAGTATTTT. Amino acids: CASSKGTSEPTDTQYF.

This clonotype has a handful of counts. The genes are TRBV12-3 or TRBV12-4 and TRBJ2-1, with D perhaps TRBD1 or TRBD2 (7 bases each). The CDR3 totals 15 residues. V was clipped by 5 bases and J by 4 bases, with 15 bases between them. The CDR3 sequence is CASSETGTKYNEQFF. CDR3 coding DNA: TGTGCCAGCAGTGAGACAGGGACTAAGTACAATGAGCAGTTCTTC.

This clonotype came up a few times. CDR3 in amino acids: CSVEDVGDRGTDTQYF. CDR3 coding DNA: TGCAGCGTTGAAGATGTCGGGGACAGGGGCACAGATACGCAGTATTTT. The chain employs TRBV29-1 and TRBJ2-3; 9 positions agree with TRBD1. In germline, CDR1 is SQVTM, CDR2 ANQGSEA. Trimming cost V 0 bases and J 1 base; bases outside gene matches: 5. This CDR3 spans 16 amino acids.

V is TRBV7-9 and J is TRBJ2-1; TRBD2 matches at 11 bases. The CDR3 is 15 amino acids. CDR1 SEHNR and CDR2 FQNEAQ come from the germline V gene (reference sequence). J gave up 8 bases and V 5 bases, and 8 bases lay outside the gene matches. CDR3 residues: CASSGSGRAFYEQFF. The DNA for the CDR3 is TGTGCCAGCAGCGGTAGCGGGAGGGCCTTCTATGAGCAGTTCTTC.

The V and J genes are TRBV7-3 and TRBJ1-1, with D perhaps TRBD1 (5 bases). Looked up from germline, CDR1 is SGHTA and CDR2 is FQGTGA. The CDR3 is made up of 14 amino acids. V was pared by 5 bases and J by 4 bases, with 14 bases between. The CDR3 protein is CASSPGTRSTEAFF. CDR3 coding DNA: TGTGCCAGCAGCCCCGGGACGAGGAGCACTGAAGCTTTCTTT.

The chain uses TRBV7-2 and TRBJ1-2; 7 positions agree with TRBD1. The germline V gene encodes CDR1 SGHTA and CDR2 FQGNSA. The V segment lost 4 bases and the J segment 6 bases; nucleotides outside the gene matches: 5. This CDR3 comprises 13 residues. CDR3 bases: TGTGCCAGCAGCTGGACAGGCAACCATGGCTACACCTTC. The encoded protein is CASSWTGNHGYTF.

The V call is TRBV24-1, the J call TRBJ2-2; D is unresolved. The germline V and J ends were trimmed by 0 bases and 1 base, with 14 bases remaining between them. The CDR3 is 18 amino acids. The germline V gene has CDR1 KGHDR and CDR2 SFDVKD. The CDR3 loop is CATSDLRPGGRNTGELFF. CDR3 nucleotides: TGTGCCACCAGTGATTTGCGACCTGGTGGCAGGAACACCGGGGAGCTGTTTTTT.